Each of the 4 T cell receptor beta chains below was sequenced from the same sample in a study of cytomegalovirus exposure and HLA in healthy donors. TCRdb keeps only in-frame clones here, not all; method: immunoSEQ multiplex PCR. There are about 110,000 clones in the sample; roughly 89% occur only once, and under 2% lies in the top ten. The sequencing input was PBMCs. The receptor source for this set is a woman between 18 and 30 years old in good health and CMV-seronegative.

V gene TRBV6-5 combines with J gene TRBJ2-1; D gene unclear. V was shortened by 6 bases and J by 6 bases, with 12 bases between the two germline ends. Germline-derived CDR1 and CDR2 are MNHEY and SVGAGI. The CDR3 is 13 residues long. The CDR3 reads CASSPDKINEQFF. As DNA, the CDR3 is TGTGCCAGCAGCCCCGACAAGATCAATGAGCAGTTCTTC.

The rearrangement joins TRBV4-3 to TRBJ2-1; TRBD1 is a possible D gene (5 bases). V was shortened by 3 bases and J by 10 bases, with 16 bases between the two germline ends. Germline CDR1 and CDR2: LGHNA and YSLEER. This CDR3 is built from 14 residues. The CDR3 loop is CASSHQTQGNEQFF. For the CDR3, the DNA is TGCGCCAGCAGCCACCAAACTCAGGGCAACGAGCAGTTCTTC.

V and J are TRBV29-1 and TRBJ2-1, with D possibly TRBD2 on 6 matching bases. Germline lookup yields CDR1 SQVTM and CDR2 ANQGSEA. The CDR3 has 15 residues. V dropped 0 bases and J dropped 6 bases, with 15 bases sitting between them. The CDR3 loop is CSVEEATSRVNEQFF. The CDR3 nucleotides read TGCAGCGTTGAAGAAGCCACTAGCAGGGTCAATGAGCAGTTCTTC.

The chain is built from TRBV14 and TRBJ2-7, with a possible D match to TRBD1 (6 bases). The CDR3 is 15 amino acids. Germline CDR1 reads SGHDN; CDR2 reads FVKESK. With 0 bases removed from V and 1 base from J, the gap between germline ends came to 10 bases. The CDR3 spells CASSQEIGGSYEQYF. The CDR3 bases are TGTGCCAGCAGCCAAGAGATAGGGGGTTCCTACGAGCAGTACTTC.